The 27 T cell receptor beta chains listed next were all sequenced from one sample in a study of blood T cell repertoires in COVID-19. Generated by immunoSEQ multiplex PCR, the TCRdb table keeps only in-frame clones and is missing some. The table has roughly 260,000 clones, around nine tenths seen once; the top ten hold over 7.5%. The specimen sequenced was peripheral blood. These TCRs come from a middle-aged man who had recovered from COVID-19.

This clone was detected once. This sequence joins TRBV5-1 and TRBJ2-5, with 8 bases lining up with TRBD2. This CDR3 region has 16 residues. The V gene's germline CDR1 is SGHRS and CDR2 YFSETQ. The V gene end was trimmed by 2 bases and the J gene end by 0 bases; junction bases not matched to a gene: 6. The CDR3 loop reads CASSFTTSGYQETQYF. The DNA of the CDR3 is TGCGCCAGCAGCTTTACTACTAGCGGTTACCAAGAGACCCAGTACTTC.

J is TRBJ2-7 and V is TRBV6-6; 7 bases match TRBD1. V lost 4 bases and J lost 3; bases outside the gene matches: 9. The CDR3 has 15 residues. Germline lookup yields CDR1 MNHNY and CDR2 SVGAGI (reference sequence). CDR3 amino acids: CASSFKTGNHYEQYF. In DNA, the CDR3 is TGTGCCAGCAGTTTCAAGACAGGGAACCACTACGAGCAGTACTTC.

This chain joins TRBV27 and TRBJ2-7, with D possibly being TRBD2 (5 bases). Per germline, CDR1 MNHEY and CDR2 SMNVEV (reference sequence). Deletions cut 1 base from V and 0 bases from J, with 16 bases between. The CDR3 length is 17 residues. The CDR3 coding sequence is TGTGCCAGCAGTTTATTCTCGAGGGCAGGCCTCTCCTACGAGCAGTACTTC. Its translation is CASSLFSRAGLSYEQYF.

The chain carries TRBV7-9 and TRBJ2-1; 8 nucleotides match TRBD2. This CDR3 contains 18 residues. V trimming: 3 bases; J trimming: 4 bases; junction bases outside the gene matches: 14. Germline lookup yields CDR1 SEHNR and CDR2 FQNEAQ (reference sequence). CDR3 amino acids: CASSFDTSGVQRYNEQFF. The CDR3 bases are TGTGCCAGCAGCTTCGATACTAGCGGAGTCCAGAGGTACAATGAGCAGTTCTTC. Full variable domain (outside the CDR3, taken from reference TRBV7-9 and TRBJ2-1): DTGVSQNPRHKITKRGQNVTFRCDPISEHNRLYWYRQTLGQGPEFLTYFQNEAQLEKSRLLSDRFSAERPKGSFSTLEIQRTEQGDSAMYLCASSFDTSGVQRYNEQFFGPGTRLTVL.

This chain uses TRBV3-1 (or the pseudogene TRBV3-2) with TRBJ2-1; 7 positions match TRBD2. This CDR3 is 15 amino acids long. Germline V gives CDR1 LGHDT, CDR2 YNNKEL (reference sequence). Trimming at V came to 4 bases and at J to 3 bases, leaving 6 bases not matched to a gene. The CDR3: CASSPRSGLYNEQFF. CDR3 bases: TGTGCCAGCAGCCCCCGTAGCGGGCTCTACAATGAGCAGTTCTTC.

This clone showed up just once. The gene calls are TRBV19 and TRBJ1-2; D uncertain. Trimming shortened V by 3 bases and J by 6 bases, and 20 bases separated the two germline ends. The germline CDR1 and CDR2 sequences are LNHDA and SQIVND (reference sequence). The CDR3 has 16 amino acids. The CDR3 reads CASSIPLYEKVDGYTF. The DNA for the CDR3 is TGTGCCAGTAGTATCCCGCTCTATGAGAAAGTGGATGGCTACACCTTC.

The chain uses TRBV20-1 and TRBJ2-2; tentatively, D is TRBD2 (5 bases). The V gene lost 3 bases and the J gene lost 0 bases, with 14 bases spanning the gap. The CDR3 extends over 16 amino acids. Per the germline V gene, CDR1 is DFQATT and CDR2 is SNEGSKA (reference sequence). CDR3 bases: TGCAGTGCTAGTTTTGTCGGACTCGCGAACACCGGGGAGCTGTTTTTT. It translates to CSASFVGLANTGELFF.

The CDR3 sequence: CASSLAGETYQDHEQFF. DNA for the CDR3: TGTGCCAGCAGTCTAGCGGGCGAAACCTACCAAGACCATGAGCAGTTCTTC. The V and J genes are TRBV9 and TRBJ2-1, with 8 bases matching TRBD2. CDR3 length equals 17 residues. The trim removed 5 bases at V and 8 bases at J, leaving 18 bases unmatched. CDR1 is SGDLS and CDR2 is YYNGEE in the germline V gene.

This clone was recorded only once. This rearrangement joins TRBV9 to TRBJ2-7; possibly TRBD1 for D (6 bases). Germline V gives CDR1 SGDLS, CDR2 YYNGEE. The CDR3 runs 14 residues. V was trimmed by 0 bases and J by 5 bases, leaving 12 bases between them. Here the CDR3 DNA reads TGTGCCAGCAGCGTAGTTGGCAGGGGCGACGAGCAGTACTTC. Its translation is CASSVVGRGDEQYF.

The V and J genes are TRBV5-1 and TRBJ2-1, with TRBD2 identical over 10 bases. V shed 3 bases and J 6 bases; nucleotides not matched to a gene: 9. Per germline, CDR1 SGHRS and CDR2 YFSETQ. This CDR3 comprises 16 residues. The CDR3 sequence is CASSSYGLAASNEQFF. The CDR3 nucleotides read TGCGCCAGCAGCTCCTACGGACTAGCGGCCTCCAATGAGCAGTTCTTC.

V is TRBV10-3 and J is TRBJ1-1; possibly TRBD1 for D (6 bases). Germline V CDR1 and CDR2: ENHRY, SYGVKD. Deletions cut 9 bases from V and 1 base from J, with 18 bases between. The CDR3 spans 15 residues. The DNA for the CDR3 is TGTGCCATAGCCACAGGGTCGGTGGGGAACACTGAAGCTTTCTTT. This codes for CAIATGSVGNTEAFF.

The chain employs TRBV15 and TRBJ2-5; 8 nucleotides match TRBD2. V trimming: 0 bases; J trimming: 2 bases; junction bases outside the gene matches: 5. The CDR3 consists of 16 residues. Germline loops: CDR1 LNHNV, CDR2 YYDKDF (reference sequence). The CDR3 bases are TGTGCCACCAGCAGAGATCGGGCGGGGGGACAAGAGACCCAGTACTTC. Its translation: CATSRDRAGGQETQYF.

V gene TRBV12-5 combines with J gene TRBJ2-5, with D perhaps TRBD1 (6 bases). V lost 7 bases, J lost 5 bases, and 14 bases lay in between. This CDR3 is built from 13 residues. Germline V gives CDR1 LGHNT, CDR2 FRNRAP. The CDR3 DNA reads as TGTGCTAGTGCCCTGGGACACCTTGAGACCCAGTACTTC. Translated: CASALGHLETQYF.

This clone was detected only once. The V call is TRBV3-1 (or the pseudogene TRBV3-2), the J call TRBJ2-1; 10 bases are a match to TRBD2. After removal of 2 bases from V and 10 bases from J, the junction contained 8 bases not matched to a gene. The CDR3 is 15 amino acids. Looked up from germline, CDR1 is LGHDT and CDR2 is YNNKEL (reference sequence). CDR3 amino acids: CASSQQLAGLGEQFF. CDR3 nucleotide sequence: TGTGCCAGCAGCCAACAACTAGCGGGGTTAGGGGAGCAGTTCTTC.

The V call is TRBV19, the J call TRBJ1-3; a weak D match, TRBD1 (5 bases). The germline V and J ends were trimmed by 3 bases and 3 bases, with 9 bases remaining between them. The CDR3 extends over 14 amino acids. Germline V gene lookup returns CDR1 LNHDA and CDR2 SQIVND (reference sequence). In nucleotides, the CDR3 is TGTGCCAGTAGTATCAGACAGCGTGGAAACACCATATATTTT. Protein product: CASSIRQRGNTIYF.

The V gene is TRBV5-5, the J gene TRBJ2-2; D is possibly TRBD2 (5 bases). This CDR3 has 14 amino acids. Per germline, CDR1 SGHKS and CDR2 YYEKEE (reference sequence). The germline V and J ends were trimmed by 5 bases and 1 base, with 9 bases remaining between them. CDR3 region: CASRARVNTGELFF. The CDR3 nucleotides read TGTGCCAGCAGGGCGCGGGTGAACACCGGGGAGCTGTTTTTT.

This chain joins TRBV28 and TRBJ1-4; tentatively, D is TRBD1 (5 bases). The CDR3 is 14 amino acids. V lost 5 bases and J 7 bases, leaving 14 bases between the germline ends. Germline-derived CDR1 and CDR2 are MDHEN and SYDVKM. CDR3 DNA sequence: TGTGCCAGCAGTCTGGATAGGGGTAGTGAAAAACTGTTTTTT. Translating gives CASSLDRGSEKLFF.

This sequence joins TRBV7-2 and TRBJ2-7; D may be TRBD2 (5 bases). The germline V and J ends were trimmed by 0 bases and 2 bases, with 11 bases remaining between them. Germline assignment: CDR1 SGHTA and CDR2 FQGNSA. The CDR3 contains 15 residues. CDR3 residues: CASSLAPGNPYEQYF. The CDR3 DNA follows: TGTGCCAGCAGCTTAGCACCGGGAAACCCCTACGAGCAGTACTTC. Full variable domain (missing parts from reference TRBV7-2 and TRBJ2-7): GAGVSQSPSNKVTEKGKDVELRCDPISGHTALYWYRQSLGQGLEFLIYFQGNSAPDKSGLPSDRFSAERTGGSVSTLTIQRTQQEDSAVYLCASSLAPGNPYEQYFGPGTRLTVT.

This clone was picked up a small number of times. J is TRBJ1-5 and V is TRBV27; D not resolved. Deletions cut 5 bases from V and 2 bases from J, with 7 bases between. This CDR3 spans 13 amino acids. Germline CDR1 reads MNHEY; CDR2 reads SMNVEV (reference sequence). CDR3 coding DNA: TGTGCCAGCAGTGCCCGGGGCAATCAGCCCCAGCATTTT. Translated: CASSARGNQPQHF.

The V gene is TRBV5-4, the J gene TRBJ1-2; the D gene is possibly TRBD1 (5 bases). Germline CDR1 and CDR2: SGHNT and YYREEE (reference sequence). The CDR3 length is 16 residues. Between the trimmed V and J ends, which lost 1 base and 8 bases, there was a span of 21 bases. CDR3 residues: CASSLYVLTGGNGYTF. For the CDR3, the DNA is TGTGCCAGCAGCTTGTATGTCTTAACCGGGGGTAACGGCTACACCTTC.

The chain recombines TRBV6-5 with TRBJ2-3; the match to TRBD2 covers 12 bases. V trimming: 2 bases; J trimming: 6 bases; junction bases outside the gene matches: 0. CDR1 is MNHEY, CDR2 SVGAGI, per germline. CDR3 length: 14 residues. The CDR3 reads CASSYGTSGDTQYF. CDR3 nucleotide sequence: TGTGCCAGCAGTTACGGGACTAGCGGGGATACGCAGTATTTT.

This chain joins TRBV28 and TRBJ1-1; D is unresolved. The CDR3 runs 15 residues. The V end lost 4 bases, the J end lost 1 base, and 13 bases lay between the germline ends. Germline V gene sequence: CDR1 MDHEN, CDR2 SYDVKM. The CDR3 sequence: CASSSSRSGNTEAFF. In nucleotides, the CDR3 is TGTGCCAGCAGTTCCTCAAGGTCGGGGAACACTGAAGCTTTCTTT.

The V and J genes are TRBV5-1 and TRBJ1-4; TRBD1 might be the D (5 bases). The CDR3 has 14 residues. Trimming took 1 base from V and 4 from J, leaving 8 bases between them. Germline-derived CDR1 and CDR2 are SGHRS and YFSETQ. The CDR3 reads CASSLTGINEKLFF. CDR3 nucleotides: TGCGCCAGCAGCTTGACAGGCATTAATGAAAAACTGTTTTTT.

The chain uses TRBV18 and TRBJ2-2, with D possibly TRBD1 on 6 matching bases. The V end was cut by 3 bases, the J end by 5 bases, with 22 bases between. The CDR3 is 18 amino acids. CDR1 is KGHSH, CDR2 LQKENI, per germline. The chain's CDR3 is CASSPDLKQGIRTGELFF. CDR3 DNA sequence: TGTGCCAGCTCACCCGACCTAAAACAGGGAATTCGGACCGGGGAGCTGTTTTTT.

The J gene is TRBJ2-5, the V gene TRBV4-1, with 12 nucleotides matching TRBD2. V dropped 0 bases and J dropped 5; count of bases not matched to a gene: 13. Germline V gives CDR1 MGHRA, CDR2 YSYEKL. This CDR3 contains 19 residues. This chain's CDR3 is CASSQEFLAGGPRRETQYF. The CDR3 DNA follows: TGCGCCAGCAGCCAAGAGTTCCTAGCGGGAGGGCCTCGTCGGGAGACCCAGTACTTC.

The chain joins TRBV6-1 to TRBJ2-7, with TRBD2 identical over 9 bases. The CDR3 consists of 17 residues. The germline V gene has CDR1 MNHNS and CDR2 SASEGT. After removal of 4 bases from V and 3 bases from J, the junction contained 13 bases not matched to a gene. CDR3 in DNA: TGTGCCAGCAGTGTGGGCTCGATAGCGGGGGCCGTCTACGAGCAGTACTTC. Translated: CASSVGSIAGAVYEQYF.

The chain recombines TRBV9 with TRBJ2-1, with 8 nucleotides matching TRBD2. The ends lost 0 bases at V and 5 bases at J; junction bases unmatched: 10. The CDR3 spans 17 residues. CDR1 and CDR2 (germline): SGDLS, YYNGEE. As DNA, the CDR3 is TGTGCCAGCAGCGTAGGGCTCCCAGATAGCGGGAACAATGAGCAGTTCTTC. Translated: CASSVGLPDSGNNEQFF.